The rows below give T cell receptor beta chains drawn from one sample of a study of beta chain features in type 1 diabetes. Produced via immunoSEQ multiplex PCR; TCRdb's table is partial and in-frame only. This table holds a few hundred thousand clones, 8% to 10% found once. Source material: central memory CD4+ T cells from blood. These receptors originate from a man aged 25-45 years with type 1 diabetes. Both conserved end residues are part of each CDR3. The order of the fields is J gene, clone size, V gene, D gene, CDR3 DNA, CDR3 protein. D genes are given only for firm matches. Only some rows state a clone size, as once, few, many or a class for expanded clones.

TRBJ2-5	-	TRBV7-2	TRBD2	TGTGCCAGCAGGGGACTAGCGGGATCTGAGACCCAGTACTTC	CASRGLAGSETQYF
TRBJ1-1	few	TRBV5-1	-	TGCGCCAGCAGCTTGGGGGCTTTGAACACTGAAGCTTTCTTT	CASSLGALNTEAFF
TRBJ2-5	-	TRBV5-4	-	TGTGCCAGCAGCCGCGTGGTCGGGGTAGGGGGGACCCAGTACTTC	CASSRVVGVGGTQYF
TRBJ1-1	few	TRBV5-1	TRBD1	TGCGCCAGCAGCTTGGGGAACAGGGGGAACACTGAAGCTTTCTTT	CASSLGNRGNTEAFF
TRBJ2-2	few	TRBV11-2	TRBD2	TGTGCCAGTGGGGGAGCGGGACGCACCGGGGAGCTGTTTTTT	CASGGAGRTGELFF
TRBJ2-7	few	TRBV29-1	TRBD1	TGCAGCGTCAGGACAGGGATCACAACCTACGAGCAGTACTTC	CSVRTGITTYEQYF
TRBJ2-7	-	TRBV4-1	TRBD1	TGCGCCAGCAGCCTAAGAGGACAGGAGACCTACGAGCAGTACTTC	CASSLRGQETYEQYF
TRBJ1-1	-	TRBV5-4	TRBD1	TGTGCCAGCAGCCCGGGACAGGGGGCATCGAACACTGAAGCTTTCTTT	CASSPGQGASNTEAFF
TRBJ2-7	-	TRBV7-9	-	TGTGCCAGCAGCTTAGGACACCCTTCCTACGAGCAGTACTTC	CASSLGHPSYEQYF
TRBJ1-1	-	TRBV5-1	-	TGCGCCAGCAGCTTAGGCTCCTCGGGCACTGAAGCTTTCTTT	CASSLGSSGTEAFF
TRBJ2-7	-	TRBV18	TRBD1	TGTGCCAGCTCACAGCGACAGGGGGTGTACGAGCAGTACTTC	CASSQRQGVYEQYF
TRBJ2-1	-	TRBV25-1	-	TGTGCCAGCAGTGACTCTACAAGGGGGGGCCCTGAGCAGTTCTTC	CASSDSTRGGPEQFF
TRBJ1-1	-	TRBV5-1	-	TGCGCCAGCAGCTTGGAGACCATGAACACTGAAGCTTTCTTT	CASSLETMNTEAFF
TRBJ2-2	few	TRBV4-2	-	TGTGCCAGCAGCCAAGGGGACGCCGGGGAGCTGTTTTTT	CASSQGDAGELFF
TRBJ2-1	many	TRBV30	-	TGTGCCTGGTCGAGAGATAATGAGCAGTTCTTC	CAWSRDNEQFF
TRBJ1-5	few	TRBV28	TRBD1	TGTGCCAGCAGTTTATTCCGGGACAGGGGGCCAACGTATAGCAATCAGCCCCAGCATTTT	CASSLFRDRGPTYSNQPQHF
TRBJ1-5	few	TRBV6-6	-	TGTGCCAGCAGTTACGGGATGGGGGCAGGCGATCAGCCCCAGCATTTT	CASSYGMGAGDQPQHF
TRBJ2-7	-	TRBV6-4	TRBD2	TGTGCCAGCAGCGGGACTAGCGGGAGCTACGAGCAGTACTTC	CASSGTSGSYEQYF
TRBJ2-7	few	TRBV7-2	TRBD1	TGTGCCAGCAGCAGGGGACAGCCCCCCTACGAGCAGTACTTC	CASSRGQPPYEQYF
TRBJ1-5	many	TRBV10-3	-	TGTGCCATCAGTGAGGCGGGGCGGGGAAGCAATCAGCCCCAGCATTTT	CAISEAGRGSNQPQHF
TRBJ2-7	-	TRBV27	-	TGTGCCAGCAGTTTCGGGACGGCGAACCCCTACGAGCAGTACTTC	CASSFGTANPYEQYF
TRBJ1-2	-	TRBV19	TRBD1	TGTGCCAGTAGTATTCAGGGGGCATCGAATGGCTACACCTTC	CASSIQGASNGYTF
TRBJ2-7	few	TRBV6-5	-	TGTGCCAGCAGTTACTCGGCAGGCGACACCTACGAGCAGTACTTC	CASSYSAGDTYEQYF
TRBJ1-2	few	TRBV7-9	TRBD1	TGTGCCAGCAGCCCCAGGGACAGGGCGGAAGTCAACTATGGCTACACCTTC	CASSPRDRAEVNYGYTF
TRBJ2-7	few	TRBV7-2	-	TGTGCCAGCAGCCCCCTAGTGGGACGGGACTACGAGCAGTACTTC	CASSPLVGRDYEQYF
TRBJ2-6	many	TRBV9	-	TGTGCCAGCAGCGTAGGAGGGGCCGGGGCCAACGTCCTGACTTTC	CASSVGGAGANVLTF
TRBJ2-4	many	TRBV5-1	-	TGCGCCAGCAGCCTCGACAACGCCAAAAACATTCAGTACTTC	CASSLDNAKNIQYF
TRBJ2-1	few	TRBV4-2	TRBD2	TGTGCCAGCAGCCTCTCTAGCGGGAGGGCCGACTCCTACAATGAGCAGTTCTTC	CASSLSSGRADSYNEQFF
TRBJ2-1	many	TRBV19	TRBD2	TGTGCCAGTAGTGCCGGGACTAGTGGTGAGCAGTTCTTC	CASSAGTSGEQFF
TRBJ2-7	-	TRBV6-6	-	TGTGCCAGCAGTAGGGACATCTCCTACGAGCAGTACTTC	CASSRDISYEQYF
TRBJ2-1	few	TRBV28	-	TGTGCCAGCATAGCCGGGGTTAGCTCCTACAATGAGCAGTTCTTC	CASIAGVSSYNEQFF
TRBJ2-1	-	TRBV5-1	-	TGCGCCAGCAGCCATACTAGCGGGACAGGGAATGAGCAGTTCTTC	CASSHTSGTGNEQFF
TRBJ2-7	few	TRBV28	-	TGTGCCAGCAGCCGGAACCAGTTCGAGCAGTACTTC	CASSRNQFEQYF
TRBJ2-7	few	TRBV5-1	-	TGCGCCAGCAGATCCCCCGGAGGGGACTACGAGCAGTACTTC	CASRSPGGDYEQYF
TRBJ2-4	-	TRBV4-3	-	TGCGCCAGCAGCCAAGGAGACAGGCCCAAAAACATTCAGTACTTC	CASSQGDRPKNIQYF
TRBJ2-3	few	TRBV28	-	TGTGCCAGCAGAGCGAAGTCACAGGGAAACACAGATACGCAGTATTTT	CASRAKSQGNTDTQYF
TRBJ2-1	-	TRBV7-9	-	TGTGCCAGCAGCTTAGTTCCCGGGATCCATGAGCAGTTCTTC	CASSLVPGIHEQFF
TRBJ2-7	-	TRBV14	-	TGTGCCAGCAGCCGTTATTGGGGGGAAGGCGAGCAGTACTTC	CASSRYWGEGEQYF
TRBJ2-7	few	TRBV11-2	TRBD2	TGTGCCAGCAGAGTTAGCGGGCCCTACGAGCAGTACTTC	CASRVSGPYEQYF
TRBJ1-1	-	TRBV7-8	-	TGTGCCAGCAGCTTTTCCGGAGTTAACACTGAAGCTTTCTTT	CASSFSGVNTEAFF
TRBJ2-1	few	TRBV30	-	TGTGCCTGGGCCGTTGTGGAGCAGTTCTTC	CAWAVVEQFF
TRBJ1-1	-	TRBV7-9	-	TGTGCCAGCATCACTACGGGGCGAGAGGCTTTCTTT	CASITTGREAFF
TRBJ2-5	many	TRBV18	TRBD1	TGTGCCAGCTCACCCTTTGGACAGGGACAAGAGACCCAGTACTTC	CASSPFGQGQETQYF
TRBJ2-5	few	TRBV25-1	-	TGTGCCAGCAGTGACCCCCCCGGACGGAAAGAGACCCAGTACTTC	CASSDPPGRKETQYF
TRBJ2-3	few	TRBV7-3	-	TGTGCCAGCAGCTTACAGCGCACAGATACGCAGTATTTT	CASSLQRTDTQYF
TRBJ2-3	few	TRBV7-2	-	TGTGCCAGCAGCTTAAATGGGGTCGGGACGCAGTATTTT	CASSLNGVGTQYF
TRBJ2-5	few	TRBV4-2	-	TGTGCCAGCAGCCAGGGTGGGCCAAGACAAGAGACCCAGTACTTC	CASSQGGPRQETQYF
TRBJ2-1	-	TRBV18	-	TGTGCCAGCTCAAGGGAAAGGGGTAACAATGAGCAGTTCTTC	CASSRERGNNEQFF